This TCR beta chain was found in a study of PD-L1 blockade in urothelial cancer. Study at large: Men with urothelial cancer arising in the bladder made up most of the 29 patients. Patients' prior chemotherapy regimens numbered 0 to 3.

V lost 3 bases to trimming and J lost 9 bases; unmatched junction nucleotides: 4. The CDR3 is 13 residues long. CDR1 is SGDLS, CDR2 YYNGEE, per germline. This clone was recorded once. Diagnoses among patients were locally advanced or metastatic urothelial carcinoma. Using immunoSEQ multiplex PCR, the repertoire was profiled, and TCRdb retains in-frame clones only, with some absent. Among about 50,000 clones, 87% were seen once, and the ten largest hold around 8%. The source of this sequence is a man in his 60s with urothelial cancer. Sequenced here: PBMCs, sampled around atezolizumab (anti-PD-L1) treatment. The V and J genes are TRBV9 and TRBJ2-1; 9 positions match TRBD1. The CDR3 is CASSDRQGGEQFF. In nucleotides, the CDR3 is TGTGCCAGCAGCGACCGACAGGGGGGTGAGCAGTTCTTC.